This T cell receptor (beta chain) was captured in a study of CD8 T cells in ankylosing spondylitis. This clonotype was counted many times. Its antigen remains unknown. TCRdb used MiXCR to reprocess the 5' RACE reads, holding one entry per CDR3 protein. In the table there are under 200,000 distinct CDR3 sequences, approximately 9% of which are singletons. Whole-study results and caveats: CD8+ cells made up the disease-linked clones, which were relatively rare in peripheral blood.

Trimming removed 0 bases at V and 8 bases at J, with 17 bases between. The CDR3 is 16 residues long. Germline CDR1 LGHNA, CDR2 YSLEER. The sequenced sample consisted of blood, either unsorted or a sorted T cell fraction (not recorded which). This receptor was identified in a female donor with ankylosing spondylitis or in good health (not recorded which). J is TRBJ2-1 and V is TRBV4-3; D uncertain. The CDR3, as DNA: TGCGCCAGCAGCCAAGAATCGGTTACTACCAAATATGAGCAGTTCTTC. It specifies CASSQESVTTKYEQFF.